This TCR beta chain appears in the sequencing data of a study of beta chain features in type 1 diabetes (dated by TCRdb to between 2017 and 2018). Concerning the study at large: Mean age, gender distribution, total cell number and subset yield were not different between patients and healthy donors. A total of about 99,000,000 sorted cells were examined across all samples, and RNA yield correlated strongly with the number of cells per subset. The study compared the TCRB repertoires of sorted circulating CD4+ T cell subsets in recently diagnosed type 1 diabetes patients with those in matched healthy donors. Regulatory and stem cell-like memory subsets were isolated from only 8 patients and roughly eight healthy donors, whereas naive and central memory subsets came from all 28 donors.

Points the paper makes about the study in general: The naive, central memory and regulatory TCRB repertoires appeared to resemble one another more closely among patients than among healthy donors. Only small numbers of individuals were included in the HLA sub-analyses, which left unresolved whether HLA type had any influence on TCRB rearrangement. Because cDNA was sequenced instead of genomic DNA, activated cells with high expression could be over-represented, although the groups did not differ in activation or CD3 levels. In all four CD4+ subsets, TCRB CDR3 length was moderately but significantly shorter in type 1 diabetes patients. At VDJ recombination sites, patients with type 1 diabetes made fewer insertions and deleted more nucleotides, a pattern implying thymic rearrangement abnormalities. Shorter templates might be favored by PCR, yet because patient and control samples were amplified and corrected together, any such skew would affect both groups equally.

About this clone itself: The antigen it binds to is not known. No qualities accompany the bases; no much larger clone lies one base away.

V is shortened by 7 bases, J by 0 bases, and the region joining them spans 10 bases. The CDR3 goes from the cysteine to the phenylalanine over 14 residues. CDR3 DNA is the only sequence kept; it has 42 bases, read in frame from the first base. The germline V gene supplies CDR1 ENHRY and CDR2 SYGVKD. From each donor, a single peripheral blood sample of about 100 mL on average was drawn into heparinised tubes. Naive, central memory, regulatory and stem cell-like memory CD4+ T cells were sorted on a BD FACSAria II using a panel including CD45RO, CCR7, CD25, CD127, CD95 and CD27. All sorted populations exceeded 98% purity. PBMCs were separated immediately by Lymphoprep density gradient centrifugation and were stained directly, without being cultured. So that batch effects would be minimized, each experiment stained and sorted samples in pairs, pairing one healthy donor with one patient. The entire amount of isolated RNA was reverse transcribed using the High Capacity cDNA Reverse Transcription Kit, so the sequenced TCRB transcripts were expressed ones. Naive, central memory and regulatory T cell samples underwent deep immunoSEQ sequencing, averaging around 4 million total reads per sample. After sorted cells were lysed in RLT buffer, RNA was extracted with DNase-treated RNeasy Micro or Mini kits, with the choice depending on cell number. To prevent cross-contamination, each cell subset was processed individually, whereas patient and healthy donor samples were processed jointly. TCRB sequences were amplified from cDNA with the immunoSEQ multiplex PCR, producing 87-bp fragments spanning the CDR3 region. Sequencing of the amplicons was done on the Illumina HiSeq platform. The authors processed their data as follows. PCR bias was computationally corrected using synthetic template baselines, reads within Hamming distance 2 were collapsed, and singletons that could not be merged were discarded. Reads were aligned to IMGT to assign V, D and J genes, CDR3 length, and insertions or deletions at six rearrangement sites. Within each subset, clonotype counts were normalized to sorted cell number, and only after that were true diversity and Gini coefficients computed with the tcR R package. Repertoire sharing was quantified using the overlap coefficient calculated on TCRB nucleotide sequences. TCRdb stores this immuneACCESS table with in-frame sequences only. Part of the clones is absent; in the studies checked, under half of the shortfall reflects unresolved V genes, and no reason is known for the rest. D and trimming come from the DNA, and the V and J calls and clone size come from that table. The sample records roughly 300,000 clones, roughly 9% of which are singletons. About 1% of the sample is in the top ten clones.

The sequenced sample was central memory CD4+ T cells from blood. The receptor was isolated from a man aged 25 to 40 with type 1 diabetes. The rearrangement joined TRBV10-3 to TRBJ1-5; the D segment cannot be called with confidence. The DNA is TGTGCCATCAAATCCGGGAATAGCAATCAGCCCCAGCATTTT. It is translated as CAIKSGNSNQPQHF.